This record looks at one TCR beta chain sequence and its context. This entry is derived from a study of OX40 agonist ivuxolimab in advanced cancers. Some clones are missing from TCRdb's copy, which holds only in-frame ones; the method was immunoSEQ multiplex PCR. The sample has around 48,000 clones, over 80% seen once. Peripheral blood came from all dose cohorts at three timepoints. The CDR3 runs 13 residues. Trimming pared 3 bases from V and 6 bases from J, leaving 12 bases between. Per germline, CDR1 SGHRS and CDR2 YFSETQ. The V and J genes are TRBV5-1 and TRBJ1-1, with D unresolved. This material consisted of CD4+ or CD8+ T cells sorted from blood, taken in a trial of the OX40 agonist ivuxolimab. This receptor was taken from an adult with an advanced solid tumor such as melanoma, head and neck, liver or kidney cancer. The CDR3 loop is CASSSGPSSEAFF. The CDR3 nucleotides are TGCGCCAGCAGCTCCGGTCCGTCGTCTGAAGCTTTCTTT.